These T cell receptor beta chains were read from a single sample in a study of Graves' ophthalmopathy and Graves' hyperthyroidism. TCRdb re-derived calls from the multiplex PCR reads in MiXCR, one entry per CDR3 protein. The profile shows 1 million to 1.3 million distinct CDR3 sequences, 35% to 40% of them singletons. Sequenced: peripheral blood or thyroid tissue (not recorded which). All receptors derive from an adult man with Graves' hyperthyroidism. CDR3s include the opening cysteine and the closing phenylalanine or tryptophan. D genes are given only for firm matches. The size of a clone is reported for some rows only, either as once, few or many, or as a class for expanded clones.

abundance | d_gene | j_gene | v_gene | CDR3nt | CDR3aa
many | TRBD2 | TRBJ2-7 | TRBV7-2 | TGTGCCAGCAGCTTAATGCTTTCCAGCGGGAACTCCTACGAGCAGTACTTC | CASSLMLSSGNSYEQYF
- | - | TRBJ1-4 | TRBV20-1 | TGCAGTGCTACTAATAGCGGGAGGGCCGGCATTGAAAAACTGTTTTTT | CSATNSGRAGIEKLFF
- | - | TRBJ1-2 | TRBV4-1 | TGCGCCAGCAGCCAAATGGGATATGGTGGCTACACCTTC | CASSQMGYGGYTF
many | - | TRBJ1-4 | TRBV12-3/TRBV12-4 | TGTGCCAGCTCACGGTCAACTAATGAAAAACTGTTTTTT | CASSRSTNEKLFF
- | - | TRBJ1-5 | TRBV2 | TGTGCCAGTAGAGACGTACGGATAGGGAATGTTCAGCCCCAGCATTTT | CASRDVRIGNVQPQHF
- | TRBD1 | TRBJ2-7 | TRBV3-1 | TGTGCCACCACGGCGACAGGGAGCTCCTACGAGCAGTACTTC | CATTATGSSYEQYF
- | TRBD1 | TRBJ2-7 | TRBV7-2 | TGTGCCAGCAGCTTACTCGGACAGGGTCGCTACGAGCAGTACTTC | CASSLLGQGRYEQYF
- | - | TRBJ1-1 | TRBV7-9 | TGTGCCAGCAGTACTCTTGGGTGGTCAGCTCCCGCTTTCGAAGCTTTCTTT | CASSTLGWSAPAFEAFF
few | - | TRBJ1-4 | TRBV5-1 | TGCGCCAGCAGCTTGATGGAGGCTGTCACCATTCCCCCAGGTGAAAAACTGTTTTTT | CASSLMEAVTIPPGEKLFF
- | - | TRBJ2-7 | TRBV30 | TGTGCCTGTCGGGACACCACCTACGAGCAGTACTTC | CACRDTTYEQYF
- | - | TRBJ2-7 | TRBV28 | TGTGCCAGCAGTTCACCGGGGGGCAGTGAGTCCTACGAGCAGTACTTC | CASSSPGGSESYEQYF
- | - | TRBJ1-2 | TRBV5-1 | TGCGCCAGCAGCTCGGTGGCGGGCATGGGCTACACCTTC | CASSSVAGMGYTF
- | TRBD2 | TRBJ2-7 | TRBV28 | TGTGCCAGCAGTTGGCTAGCGGGATCGGGGGAGCAGTACTTC | CASSWLAGSGEQYF
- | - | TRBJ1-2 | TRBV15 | TGTGCCAGCTATGTCCTAGGGGACGGCTACACCTTC | CASYVLGDGYTF
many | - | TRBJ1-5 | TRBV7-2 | TGTGCCAGCAGCGCTTACGTCCTCCCTGATCAGCCCCAGCATTTT | CASSAYVLPDQPQHF
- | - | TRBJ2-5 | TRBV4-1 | TGCGCCAGCAGCCAAGATCGGGCAGTCCAAGAGACCCAGTACTTC | CASSQDRAVQETQYF
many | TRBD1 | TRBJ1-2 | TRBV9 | TGTGCCAGCAGCGTGGGACAGGAAAGTAACTATGGCTACACCTTC | CASSVGQESNYGYTF
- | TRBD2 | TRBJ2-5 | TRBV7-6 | TGTGCCAGCAGCTTAGCCCGTAGGGCTAGCGGACAAGAGACCCAGTACTTC | CASSLARRASGQETQYF
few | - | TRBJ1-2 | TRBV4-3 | TGCGCCAGCAGCCAAGAACGCAAGATCAGTGCCTATGGCTACACCTTC | CASSQERKISAYGYTF
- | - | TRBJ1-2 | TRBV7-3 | TGTGCCAGCAGTTTCCGGGGAGCGAGTGGCTACACCTTC | CASSFRGASGYTF
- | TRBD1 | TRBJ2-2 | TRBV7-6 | TGTGCCAGCAGCTTAGTCGAGACAGGGGCGTTCGCCGGGGAGCTGTTTTTT | CASSLVETGAFAGELFF
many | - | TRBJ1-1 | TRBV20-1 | TGCAGTGCTCCCAGGACCCGGATAGATGAAGCTTTCTTT | CSAPRTRIDEAFF
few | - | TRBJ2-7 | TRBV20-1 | TGCAGTGCCGATAGAAACATGCCCAGAAGCTCCTACGAGCAGTACTTC | CSADRNMPRSSYEQYF
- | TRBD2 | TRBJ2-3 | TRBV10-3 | TGTGCCACCGGGACTAGCGCGAGCACAGATACGCAGTATTTT | CATGTSASTDTQYF
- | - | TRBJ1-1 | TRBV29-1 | TGCAGCGTTGAAGATCGGGGTGTGGCGGCTGAAGCTTTCTTT | CSVEDRGVAAEAFF
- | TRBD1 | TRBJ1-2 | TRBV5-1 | TGCGCCAGCAGCTTAGGGGGACAGGGGGACGACTATGGCTACACCTTC | CASSLGGQGDDYGYTF
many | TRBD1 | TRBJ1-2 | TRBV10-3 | TGTGCCATCAGTGGGGGCGACAGGGGAGTCGGAGGCTACACCTTC | CAISGGDRGVGGYTF
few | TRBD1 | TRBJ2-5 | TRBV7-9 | TGTGCCAGCAGCGGAAGGGGGCCGGAGACCCAGTACTTC | CASSGRGPETQYF